This TCR beta chain was identified during a study of blood T cell repertoires in COVID-19. Study in general: Material from acute and convalescent COVID-19 was sourced from the United States, Italy and Spain. In each case, the material was cDNA or gDNA derived from T cells, B-cell-depleted T cells, or PBMCs.

Per the authors' pipeline: How many nucleated cells were present was estimated from reference gene primer amplification. Libraries were prepared by immunoSEQ multiplex PCR; TCRdb keeps only in-frame clonotypes and omits some of them. V and J calls and clone size are those listed in that table; D and trimming were worked out from the DNA. The sample carries over 200,000 clones, roughly four fifths recorded once. There are a few counts of this clone. This CDR3 is also generated by other DNA sequences in the sample. Germline V gene data show CDR1 as SGHTA and CDR2 as FQGTGA. The CDR3 is made up of 14 amino acids. V dropped 3 bases and J dropped 3; count of bases not matched to a gene: 3.

This clonotype was sampled from a woman between 35 and 50 years old with active or convalescent COVID-19. The chain is built from TRBV7-3 and TRBJ1-1; the match to TRBD1 covers 8 bases. Source material: peripheral blood. The CDR3, as DNA: TGTGCCAGCAGCTTCAACAGGGGGGACACTGAAGCTTTCTTT. It specifies CASSFNRGDTEAFF.